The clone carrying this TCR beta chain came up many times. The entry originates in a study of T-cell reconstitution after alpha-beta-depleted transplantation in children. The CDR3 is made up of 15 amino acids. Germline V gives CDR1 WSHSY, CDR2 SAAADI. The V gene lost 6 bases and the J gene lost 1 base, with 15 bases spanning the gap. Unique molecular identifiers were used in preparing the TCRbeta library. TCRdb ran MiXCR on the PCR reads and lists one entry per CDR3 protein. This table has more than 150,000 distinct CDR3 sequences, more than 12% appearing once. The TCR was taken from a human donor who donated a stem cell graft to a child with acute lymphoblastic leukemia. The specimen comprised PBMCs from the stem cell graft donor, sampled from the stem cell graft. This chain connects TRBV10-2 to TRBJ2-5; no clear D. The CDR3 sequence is CASSPLPGIQETQYF. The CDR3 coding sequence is TGCGCCAGCAGCCCTCTCCCCGGAATCCAAGAGACCCAGTACTTC.